The clone carrying this TCR beta chain was detected a few times. Its target is not known. The germline V gene has CDR1 MNHEY and CDR2 SMNVEV (reference sequence). This CDR3 is built from 15 residues. With V trimmed by 6 bases and J by 8 bases, 9 bases remained unmatched. The sample is drawn from a study of cytomegalovirus exposure and HLA in healthy donors. The study, taken as a whole, reports: Whilst most TCR sequences proved rare, a subset of public TCRs occurred across many donors.

Researchers ran the PCR with 60 Vbeta and 13 Jbeta primers. Only in-frame clones appear in the TCRdb table, and some are missing; sequencing was by immunoSEQ multiplex PCR. Here the sample spans some 170,000 clones, roughly four fifths being singletons. The sequence was collected from a man in his forties in good health and CMV-seronegative. The chain employs TRBV27 and TRBJ2-1; the match to TRBD2 covers 11 bases. Sequences were obtained from PBMCs. The CDR3 loop reads CASSSTSGGVDEQFF. CDR3 DNA: TGTGCCAGCAGCTCTACTAGCGGGGGAGTCGATGAGCAGTTCTTC.